These 7 T cell receptor beta chains were all obtained from the same sample, sequenced in a study of vaccination and CD4 T cells after COVID-19. No antigens are known for them. With the Oncomine TCR Beta short-read assay, DNA from cultured CD4+ T cells was sequenced. TCRdb analysed the PCR reads with MiXCR anew, one entry per CDR3 protein. The table lists under 25,000 distinct CDR3 sequences, over 20% of them singletons. Treatment of the sample: approximately nine-day PBMC culture with coronavirus spike peptide pools or control peptides (ViraFEST assay). The sequenced sample was cultured CD4+ T cells from blood. These receptors came from a human donor with COVID-19.

The chain joins TRBV6-1 to TRBJ2-3; D gene ambiguous. The CDR3 sequence is 12 residues long. Between the trimmed V and J ends, which lost 7 bases and 6 bases, there was a span of 11 bases. From germline, CDR1 is MNHNS and CDR2 SASEGT. The CDR3 reads CASKDPIDTQYF. The CDR3 region has the DNA TGTGCCAGCAAAGACCCCATTGATACGCAGTATTTT.

The chain couples TRBV10-3 to TRBJ2-2; no firm D call. Germline CDR1 is ENHRY and CDR2 is SYGVKD. Trimming took off 2 bases at V and 6 bases at J, with 7 bases between the two ends. CDR3 length: 13 amino acids. CDR3 residues: CAISEGVAGELFF. The CDR3 bases are TGTGCCATCAGTGAGGGGGTGGCCGGGGAGCTGTTTTTT.

This clonotype was observed a handful of times. CDR3 nucleotides: TGTGCCAGCAGCGCCTCGGGACTAGCGAGGGAGACCCAGTACTTC. Encoded protein: CASSASGLARETQYF. The chain employs TRBV7-9 and TRBJ2-5, with 10 bases identical to TRBD2. Germline V gene lookup returns CDR1 SEHNR and CDR2 FQNEAQ (reference sequence). V trimming: 5 bases; J trimming: 5 bases; junction bases outside the gene matches: 8. This CDR3 is 15 amino acids long.

This rearrangement joins TRBV12-3 or TRBV12-4 to TRBJ2-5, with D tentatively TRBD1 (6 bases). V gave up 5 bases and J gave up 3 bases, with 13 bases separating them. The CDR3 runs 14 residues. CDR3 residues: CASSPGQQEETQYF. The CDR3 nucleotides are TGTGCCAGCAGTCCCGGACAGCAAGAAGAGACCCAGTACTTC.

The rearrangement links TRBV5-5 to TRBJ2-3; 7 bases are a match to TRBD1. Germline CDR1 SGHKS, CDR2 YYEKEE (reference sequence). The CDR3 is made up of 16 amino acids. V gave up 7 bases and J gave up 2 bases; unmatched junction bases: 13. In nucleotides, the CDR3 is TGTGCCAGCCAAGATGGGGACAGAGGGGTCACAGATACGCAGTATTTT. Translation: CASQDGDRGVTDTQYF.

This sequence joins TRBV11-2 and TRBJ2-7; TRBD2 aligns across 14 bases. Germline V lookup: CDR1 SGHAT, CDR2 FQNNGV. The CDR3 has 17 residues. V gave up 3 bases and J gave up 6 bases; unmatched junction bases: 10. The CDR3 region is CASSFLGLAGGQGEQYF. CDR3 bases: TGTGCCAGCAGCTTTCTAGGACTAGCGGGGGGCCAGGGCGAGCAGTACTTC.

This clonotype was seen a handful of times. The chain is built from TRBV10-3 and TRBJ2-3; 14 bases are shared with TRBD2. From germline, CDR1 is ENHRY and CDR2 SYGVKD. This CDR3 has 17 amino acids. Losses at the gene ends were 8 bases for V and 0 bases for J; bases not matched to a gene: 7. CDR3 sequence: CAIGGLAGDPSTDTQYF. The CDR3 coding sequence is TGTGCCATCGGGGGACTAGCGGGGGACCCTAGCACAGATACGCAGTATTTT.